This T cell receptor beta chain was captured in a study of tumor and adjacent non-tumor tissue in lung cancer. Study results and caveats: Shorter survival was associated with higher TCR diversity in tumors. Tumor repertoires had a smaller top 100 clone share than normal lung. TCR diversity was significantly greater in tumor than normal lung tissue.

The template was RNA from unsorted bulk tissue. CDR1 is SGHAT and CDR2 is FQDESV in the germline V gene (reference sequence). This CDR3 comprises 15 residues. As to this clonotype: Antigen: not known. A junction boundary mismatches the germline segment, possibly from a read error.

A modified ARM-PCR protocol with three rounds of nested PCR amplified TCRbeta. TCRdb ran MiXCR on the multiplex PCR reads and lists one entry per CDR3 protein. The sample has 68,000 or so distinct CDR3 sequences; 55% to 75% are singletons. Sequencing input: lung tumor tissue. The receptor comes from a man between 45 and 60 years old with non-small cell lung cancer. This chain uses TRBV11-1 with TRBJ2-1; D might be TRBD2 (6 bases). CDR3 loop: CASGLSSGSYNEQFF. Written as DNA, the CDR3 is TGTGCCAGCGGCTTATCGAGCGGGTCTTACAATGAGCAGTTCTTC.